This T cell receptor beta chain was observed in a study of Graves' ophthalmopathy and Graves' hyperthyroidism. Overall study findings and caveats: The majority of expanded thyroid clonotypes above 0.001 frequency also occurred in blood.

Stable hyperthyroid donors showed no ophthalmopathy during 18 months follow-up. Exclusion criteria comprised other autoimmune diseases, uncontrolled infections, pregnancy or lactation in patients. CDR1 and CDR2 from the germline V gene are MDHEN and SYDVKM. This CDR3 region has 12 residues. Germline trimming cut 5 bases from V and 6 bases from J; bases unmatched to any gene: 4. This clonotype was counted at least ten times. Its antigen is not identified. From RNA, the CDR3 regions of TCR beta chains were amplified and sequenced. HTBI primers primed a first-round RT-PCR, and a second-round multiplex PCR followed. TCRdb re-called the multiplex PCR reads through MiXCR, storing one row per CDR3 protein. The sample has some 370,000 distinct CDR3 sequences, 17% seen once.

The clonotype originates from an adult woman with stable Graves' hyperthyroidism. The chain combines TRBV28 with TRBJ2-7, with TRBD1 identical over 7 bases. Sequencing was carried out using peripheral blood. Here the CDR3 reads CASSPTGREQYF. CDR3 bases: TGTGCCAGCAGTCCGACAGGGCGCGAGCAGTACTTC.